This T cell receptor beta chain emerged from a study of T cell responses to AZD1222 COVID-19 vaccine. Concerning this clone itself: Its antigen remains unidentified. Other DNA sequences from this sample encode an identical CDR3 as well.

Notes on the study in general: As reported, nearly half of all spike-specific TCRs target variant regions that are unmutated.

The germline V and J ends were trimmed by 5 bases and 5 bases, with 8 bases remaining between them. The length of the CDR3 is 12 residues. Germline loops: CDR1 SGHAT, CDR2 FQDESV (reference sequence). Profiled with immunoSEQ multiplex PCR; TCRdb holds only in-frame clones, not every one. Among about 160,000 clones listed, around 87% were seen once. The genes are TRBV11-1 and TRBJ2-3; D is ambiguous. The specimen comprised peripheral blood, sampled 28 days after the second AZD1222 dose. The clonotype comes from an adult who received the AZD1222 COVID-19 vaccine. This chain's CDR3 is CASSPSGDTQYF. The CDR3 region has the DNA TGTGCCAGCAGCCCCTCGGGAGATACGCAGTATTTT.